This T cell receptor (beta chain) was recorded in a study of T-cell memory formation after mild COVID-19. Study context: Clustering of TCRs was largely donor specific. Whole-study findings and limits: CD4/CD8 balance characterized clones contracting day 15 to 85, and CD4+ skew characterized later expanders.

cDNA libraries for TCR alpha and TCR beta, carrying sample barcodes and UMIs, came from 5'RACE with constant-segment primers. One entry per CDR3 protein, called by TCRdb with MiXCR from the 5' RACE reads. In the table there are 550,000 to 650,000 distinct CDR3 sequences, roughly 17% of which are singletons. This CDR3 is built from 15 residues. The germline CDR1 and CDR2 sequences are MNHEY and SVGAGI. V lost 1 base and J lost 4, with 11 bases in between. About this clonotype: What it recognizes is unknown.

The sequencing input was PBMCs or a T cell subset sorted from them (not recorded which). The chain couples TRBV6-5 to TRBJ2-1; maybe TRBD1 (7 bases). This clonotype originated in an adult woman who had mild COVID-19 (a few samples of this study predate the infection). Cell type and time point are not known. The DNA for the CDR3 is TGTGCCAGCAGTTACTGGGCAGGGGGGTACAATGAGCAGTTCTTC. Translation gives CASSYWAGGYNEQFF.